The rows below give T cell receptor beta chains drawn from one sample of a study of blood T cells in healthy people across ages. TCRdb passed the 5' RACE reads through MiXCR, listing each CDR3 protein once. This repertoire shows fewer than 800,000 distinct CDR3 sequences, around 21% found once; its top ten account for roughly 3.4%. Specimen: blood. All receptors come from a man in his 70s in good health. CDR3s include the opening cysteine and the closing phenylalanine or tryptophan. The D gene is left open where the match is weak. Only some rows state a clone size, as once, few, many or a class for expanded clones.

CDR3 protein: CASSSGGQGNEQFF
CDR3 DNA: TGTGCTAGCAGCTCGGGAGGCCAGGGGAATGAGCAGTTCTTC
J gene: TRBJ2-1
D gene: .
clone size: .
V gene: TRBV7-7

CDR3 protein: CASSNSGRETQYF
CDR3 DNA: TGTGCCAGCAGCAATAGCGGGAGAGAGACCCAGTACTTC
J gene: TRBJ2-5
D gene: TRBD2
clone size: many
V gene: TRBV7-6

CDR3 protein: CASSPATGHHEQYF
CDR3 DNA: TGTGCCAGCTCACCAGCGACAGGGCACCACGAGCAGTACTTC
J gene: TRBJ2-7
D gene: TRBD1
clone size: few
V gene: TRBV18

CDR3 protein: CASSQSSGRIDEQFF
CDR3 DNA: TGTGCCAGCAGCCAGTCTAGCGGGAGAATCGATGAGCAGTTCTTC
J gene: TRBJ2-1
D gene: TRBD2
clone size: few
V gene: TRBV3-1

CDR3 protein: CASRPPGRNEQFF
CDR3 DNA: TGTGCCAGCAGACCACCAGGACGGAATGAGCAGTTCTTC
J gene: TRBJ2-1
D gene: .
clone size: few
V gene: TRBV6-1

CDR3 protein: CSVGPGLKKETQYF
CDR3 DNA: TGCAGCGTCGGTCCGGGACTTAAAAAAGAGACCCAGTACTTC
J gene: TRBJ2-5
D gene: .
clone size: .
V gene: TRBV29-1

CDR3 protein: CASSFGWQPYNEQFF
CDR3 DNA: TGTGCCAGCAGCTTCGGGTGGCAGCCCTACAATGAGCAGTTCTTC
J gene: TRBJ2-1
D gene: .
clone size: .
V gene: TRBV5-4

CDR3 protein: CASSSGLADGTDTQYF
CDR3 DNA: TGTGCCAGCAGCTCGGGACTAGCTGACGGGACAGATACGCAGTATTTT
J gene: TRBJ2-3
D gene: TRBD2
clone size: few
V gene: TRBV13

CDR3 protein: CASSFSGTGYEQYF
CDR3 DNA: TGTGCCAGCAGCTTTTCCGGGACAGGATACGAGCAGTACTTC
J gene: TRBJ2-7
D gene: TRBD1
clone size: few
V gene: TRBV7-9

CDR3 protein: CASSDTRANTEAFF
CDR3 DNA: TGTGCCAGCAGTGACACCAGGGCGAACACTGAAGCTTTCTTT
J gene: TRBJ1-1
D gene: .
clone size: few
V gene: TRBV25-1

CDR3 protein: CAISPNPGAGELFF
CDR3 DNA: TGTGCCATCAGCCCGAACCCCGGAGCCGGGGAGCTGTTTTTT
J gene: TRBJ2-2
D gene: .
clone size: many
V gene: TRBV10-3

CDR3 protein: CASSRDGFTYNEQFF
CDR3 DNA: TGTGCCAGTAGTCGGGACGGTTTTACCTACAATGAGCAGTTCTTC
J gene: TRBJ2-1
D gene: .
clone size: .
V gene: TRBV19

CDR3 protein: CASSLEGGVVGETQYF
CDR3 DNA: TGTGCCAGCAGCTTAGAGGGGGGAGTGGTCGGAGAGACCCAGTACTTC
J gene: TRBJ2-5
D gene: .
clone size: few
V gene: TRBV7-2

CDR3 protein: CSAPGQGKTEAFF
CDR3 DNA: TGCAGTGCCCCGGGACAGGGAAAGACTGAAGCTTTCTTT
J gene: TRBJ1-1
D gene: TRBD1
clone size: few
V gene: TRBV20-1

CDR3 protein: CASSLAYTSGRELFF
CDR3 DNA: TGTGCCAGCAGCTTGGCCTATACCTCAGGGCGGGAGCTGTTTTTT
J gene: TRBJ2-2
D gene: .
clone size: few
V gene: TRBV5-6

CDR3 protein: CASEKQANTGELFF
CDR3 DNA: TGTGCCAGCGAAAAACAAGCGAACACCGGGGAGCTGTTTTTT
J gene: TRBJ2-2
D gene: .
clone size: .
V gene: TRBV6-1

CDR3 protein: CAISGTGSQETQYF
CDR3 DNA: TGTGCCATCAGTGGTACAGGAAGCCAAGAGACCCAGTACTTC
J gene: TRBJ2-5
D gene: .
clone size: .
V gene: TRBV10-3

CDR3 protein: CASSPRAFQGEGTYEQYF
CDR3 DNA: TGTGCCAGCAGCCCACGGGCCTTCCAGGGCGAGGGAACCTACGAGCAGTACTTC
J gene: TRBJ2-7
D gene: .
clone size: many
V gene: TRBV7-3

CDR3 protein: CASSDPVSWETQYF
CDR3 DNA: TGTGCCAGCAGTGACCCGGTGTCATGGGAGACCCAGTACTTC
J gene: TRBJ2-5
D gene: .
clone size: few
V gene: TRBV25-1

CDR3 protein: CASSNRQGGTGELFF
CDR3 DNA: TGTGCCAGCAGCAACAGACAGGGGGGGACCGGGGAGCTGTTTTTT
J gene: TRBJ2-2
D gene: TRBD1
clone size: .
V gene: TRBV7-3

CDR3 protein: CASSLPGTSGFNEQFF
CDR3 DNA: TGTGCCAGCAGCTTACCCGGGACTAGCGGCTTCAATGAGCAGTTCTTC
J gene: TRBJ2-1
D gene: TRBD2
clone size: .
V gene: TRBV7-9

CDR3 protein: CASSLPDRGITEAFF
CDR3 DNA: TGTGCCAGCAGCTTACCCGACAGGGGGATCACTGAAGCTTTCTTT
J gene: TRBJ1-1
D gene: TRBD1
clone size: few
V gene: TRBV7-2

CDR3 protein: CASSLGSGRTYEQYF
CDR3 DNA: TGCGCCAGCAGCTTGGGGAGCGGAAGAACCTACGAGCAGTACTTC
J gene: TRBJ2-7
D gene: .
clone size: .
V gene: TRBV5-1

CDR3 protein: CASSLAFTSGSHEQYF
CDR3 DNA: TGTGCCAGCAGCTTAGCGTTCACTAGCGGGAGCCACGAGCAGTACTTC
J gene: TRBJ2-7
D gene: TRBD2
clone size: .
V gene: TRBV7-2

CDR3 protein: CSARNRAGLAGKETQYF
CDR3 DNA: TGCAGTGCTAGAAATCGGGCCGGACTAGCGGGAAAGGAGACCCAGTACTTC
J gene: TRBJ2-5
D gene: TRBD2
clone size: few
V gene: TRBV20-1

CDR3 protein: CASRGGTGAYPDTQYF
CDR3 DNA: TGTGCCAGCAGAGGGGGAACGGGGGCCTACCCAGATACGCAGTATTTT
J gene: TRBJ2-3
D gene: .
clone size: .
V gene: TRBV27

CDR3 protein: CAISEPGSRSYEQYF
CDR3 DNA: TGTGCCATCAGTGAGCCGGGATCTCGTTCCTACGAGCAGTACTTC
J gene: TRBJ2-7
D gene: .
clone size: few
V gene: TRBV10-3

CDR3 protein: CASRDFSGANVLTF
CDR3 DNA: TGCGCCAGCAGGGACTTCTCTGGGGCCAACGTCCTGACTTTC
J gene: TRBJ2-6
D gene: .
clone size: few
V gene: TRBV5-1